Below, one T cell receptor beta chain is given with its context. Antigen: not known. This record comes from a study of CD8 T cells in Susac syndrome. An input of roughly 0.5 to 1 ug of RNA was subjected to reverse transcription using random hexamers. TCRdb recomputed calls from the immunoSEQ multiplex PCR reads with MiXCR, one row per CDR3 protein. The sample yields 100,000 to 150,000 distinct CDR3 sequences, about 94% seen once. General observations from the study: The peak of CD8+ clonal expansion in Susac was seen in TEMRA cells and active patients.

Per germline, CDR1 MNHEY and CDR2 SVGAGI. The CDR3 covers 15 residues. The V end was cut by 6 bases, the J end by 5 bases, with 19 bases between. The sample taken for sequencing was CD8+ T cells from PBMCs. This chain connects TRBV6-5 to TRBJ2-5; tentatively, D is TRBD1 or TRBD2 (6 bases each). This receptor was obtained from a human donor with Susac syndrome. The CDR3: CASSTTARGHETQYF. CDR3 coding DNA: TGTGCCAGCAGCACAACCGCCCGGGGGCACGAGACCCAGTACTTC.